Shown below are 19 T cell receptor beta chains from a single sample sequenced in a study of monozygotic twins with inflammatory bowel disease. Each CDR3 protein gets one entry in TCRdb, which reprocessed the 5' RACE reads and gives no DNA. The sample spans about 380,000 distinct CDR3 sequences; the ten largest clones claim about 2.5%. Specimen: blood. These receptors all come from a human donor with ulcerative colitis or Crohn's disease, or a healthy co-twin of an affected twin (not recorded which).

V gene TRBV11-2 combines with J gene TRBJ1-5; TCRdb gives TRBD1 as the D gene, but with no DNA this cannot be confirmed. The germline gives CDR1 SGHAT, CDR2 FQNNGV. CDR3 length: 15 amino acids. The CDR3 is CASSLAGGSNQPQHF.

The V gene is TRBV7-3, the J gene TRBJ2-2; as DNA is missing, the TRBD1 call by TCRdb cannot be tested. This CDR3 is 13 amino acids long. Germline V gene lookup returns CDR1 SGHTA and CDR2 FQGTGA. The CDR3 spells CASSLRMEGRLFF.

This chain connects TRBV9 to TRBJ1-5; TCRdb outputs TRBD1, but without DNA this stays unchecked. Germline lookup yields CDR1 SGDLS and CDR2 YYNGEE. This CDR3 region has 14 residues. CDR3 amino acids: CASSAGTGGQPQHF. Filled out from reference TRBV9 and TRBJ1-5, the complete variable domain reads DSGVTQTPKHLITATGQRVTLRCSPRSGDLSVYWYQQSLDQGLQFLIQYYNGEERAKGNILERFSAQQFPDLHSELNLSSLELGDSALYFCASSAGTGGQPQHFGDGTRLSIL.

J is TRBJ2-7 and V is TRBV7-2; without DNA, the TCRdb call of TRBD1 cannot be checked. The CDR3 extends over 16 amino acids. CDR1 and CDR2 from the germline V gene are SGHTA and FQGNSA. The CDR3 region is CASSLSGGPNSYEQYF.

The genes are TRBV12-3 or TRBV12-4 and TRBJ1-5; the TRBD1 assignment by TCRdb is unverifiable without DNA. The CDR3 is 14 amino acids. CDR3: CASSLDRGDQPQHF.

V usage is TRBV27 and J usage is TRBJ2-7. This CDR3 is 15 amino acids long. Per the germline V gene, CDR1 is MNHEY and CDR2 is SMNVEV (reference sequence). CDR3 protein: CASRLGVSTAHEQYF.

V usage is TRBV30 and J usage is TRBJ1-2. CDR1 and CDR2 (germline): GTSNPN, SVGIG (reference sequence). There are 13 residues in the CDR3. CDR3 region: CAPGTVEGYGYTF.

The chain has TRBV15 and TRBJ2-5; the TCRdb call, TRBD1, lacks DNA for checking. Germline values: CDR1 LNHNV, CDR2 YYDKDF (reference sequence). There are 17 residues in the CDR3. CDR3 sequence reads: CATSRDPPGRNEETQYF.

This chain links TRBV6-5 with TRBJ2-5. CDR1 MNHEY and CDR2 SVGAGI come from the germline V gene. The CDR3 is made up of 15 amino acids. The CDR3 spells CASSYTFSVEETQYF.

V usage is TRBV28 and J usage is TRBJ2-1; the TRBD1 assignment by TCRdb is unverifiable without DNA. This CDR3 contains 13 residues. Germline V CDR1 and CDR2: MDHEN, SYDVKM. The CDR3 spells CASSSGGYNEQFF.

The gene calls are TRBV20-1 and TRBJ2-7; the D call from TCRdb, TRBD1, cannot be confirmed without DNA. CDR3 size: 16 residues. Germline values: CDR1 DFQATT, CDR2 SNEGSKA (reference sequence). CDR3 protein: CSARGGTGGSSYEQYF.

The V and J genes are TRBV18 and TRBJ2-3. There are 13 residues in the CDR3. Germline CDR1 reads KGHSH; CDR2 reads LQKENI. This CDR3 reads CASSPIIADTQYF.

The chain couples TRBV7-2 to TRBJ2-5; TCRdb names TRBD2, which stays unverified in the absence of DNA. Germline CDR1 SGHTA, CDR2 FQGNSA. The CDR3 has 16 amino acids. The CDR3 sequence: CASSLARGLNQETQYF.

The genes are TRBV18 and TRBJ2-5; there is no DNA to check the TCRdb D call of TRBD1. The CDR3 has 13 amino acids. From germline, CDR1 is KGHSH and CDR2 LQKENI. The CDR3 protein is CASSEQGDVTQYF.

V and J are TRBV5-1 and TRBJ2-7. There are 15 residues in the CDR3. CDR1 is SGHRS, CDR2 YFSETQ, per germline. The CDR3 is CASSLAGSSSYEQYF.

V and J are TRBV7-9 and TRBJ1-5; the D call from TCRdb, TRBD1, cannot be confirmed without DNA. CDR3 length equals 12 residues. Germline CDR1 is SEHNR and CDR2 is FQNEAQ (reference sequence). The CDR3 is CASDRLNQPQHF.

This chain's CDR3 is CSARDWKLPVYEQYF. V usage is TRBV20-1 and J usage is TRBJ2-7; TCRdb's D call of TRBD1 is untestable without DNA. Germline loops: CDR1 DFQATT, CDR2 SNEGSKA (reference sequence). The length of the CDR3 is 15 residues.

The CDR3 sequence is CASSPKFFFGGDTQYF. V and J are TRBV19 and TRBJ2-3. Per the germline V gene, CDR1 is LNHDA and CDR2 is SQIVND (reference sequence). The CDR3 length is 16 residues.

The V gene is TRBV27, the J gene TRBJ2-7; TCRdb outputs TRBD1, but without DNA this stays unchecked. Germline V lookup: CDR1 MNHEY, CDR2 SMNVEV (reference sequence). This CDR3 comprises 12 residues. CDR3 amino acids: CASSFGGYEQYF.